This paragraph reports one TCR beta chain. The data are from a study of neoadjuvant anti-PD-1 for oral cavity cancer. Study background: Around day 43, patients without progression received a fourth nivolumab dose before surgery.

Time point of the sample: after neoadjuvant nivolumab, at surgical resection. Repertoires were generated with immunoSEQ multiplex PCR, while TCRdb's copy carries only in-frame clones and drops some. The table lists approximately 13,000 clones, about 71% of them singletons. Per the germline V gene, CDR1 is SGHTA and CDR2 is FQGTGA. CDR3 size: 16 residues. The J segment lost 4 bases and the V segment lost 8 bases, leaving 13 bases of the junction unmatched. This receptor was taken from a person aged 40 to 85 with oral cavity squamous cell carcinoma. The chain recombines TRBV7-3 with TRBJ2-3, with 9 bases identical to TRBD2. Sequences were derived from PBMCs, sampled after nivolumab (anti-PD-1) treatment. CDR3 protein: CASAPGREGLSDTQYF. The CDR3 DNA sequence: TGTGCCAGCGCCCCGGGGCGGGAGGGCCTGTCAGATACGCAGTATTTT.